This T cell receptor (beta chain) appears in the sequencing data of a study of shared clonotypes between healthy human individuals. Each replicate PCR on the sorted subsets used approximately 200 ng DNA (around 30,000 T cell genomes). Repertoires were generated with immunoSEQ multiplex PCR, while TCRdb's copy carries only in-frame clones and drops some. The data show hundreds of thousands of clones, with more than 95% seen just once and approximately 0.3% held by the top ten. Terminally differentiated effector memory CD45RA+ cells were excluded by CCR7 positive selection of CD45RO-negative cells. This TCR came from a man aged 30 to 45 in good health. Sequencing was carried out using naive CD8+ T cells sorted from blood.

The CDR3 spells CATSRGGGIYEQYF. The CDR3 bases are TGTGCCACCAGCAGAGGAGGGGGGATCTACGAGCAGTACTTC. V and J are TRBV15 and TRBJ2-7; D tentatively reads TRBD1 or TRBD2 (6 bases each). The CDR3 is 14 residues long. The germline CDR1 and CDR2 sequences are LNHNV and YYDKDF (reference sequence). The V and J ends lost 1 base and 3 bases respectively, with 10 bases between them.